This section outlines one TCR beta chain sequence together with its context. Which antigen it targets is not known. No much larger clone is present one base from it, and per-base qualities are unavailable. This entry is derived from a study of blood T cell repertoires in COVID-19 (dated by TCRdb to 2019 to 2021). Notes on the research overall: Collaborator samples came from the United States, Italy and Spain and covered acute and convalescent phases of COVID-19. The dataset comprised deeply sampled blood TCRbeta repertoires from subjects exposed to, actively infected with, or recovered from COVID-19. Where available, HLA class I and class II types were obtained from metadata supplied by the sample provider rather than from assay-based typing. The sample metadata nearly always contained a de-identified subject ID, COVID-19 status, age in years and sex. The repertoires were released in a freely available public database meant as a resource for research on the immune response to SARS-CoV-2. The prospective study material was composed of cDNA or gDNA derived from T cells, B-cell-depleted T cells, or PBMCs. The samples were drawn from two sources: the first 160 participants of the ongoing ImmuneRACE study, and 1,254 subjects contributed by 6 global collaborators.

The immunoSEQ Assay, a bias-controlled multiplex PCR, was used to amplify TCRbeta CDR3 regions from genomic DNA. The authors' analysis ran thus. Within the assay, amplification of reference gene primers was used to estimate how many nucleated cells each sample contained. To quantify the absolute abundance of each unique TCRbeta CDR3 rearrangement, sequence reads were collapsed and filtered. Productive Simpson clonality was computed per sample as the square root of Simpson's diversity index over productive rearrangements. In TCRdb, the immuneACCESS table is reduced to in-frame sequences with V and J assigned. These tables do not hold every clone; where another copy was compared, an unresolved V gene accounts for under half, and the others remain unexplained. V and J calls and clone size are given by that table; D and trimming were obtained from the DNA. A total of under 85,000 clones appear in this sample, around 90% of them only once. The top ten clonotypes cover about 5.3% of the sample.

Each collaborating institution followed its own protocols to collect whole blood in K2EDTA tubes. For TCRbeta analysis, collaborators shipped samples in one of three forms: frozen whole blood, isolated PBMCs, or DNA extracted from either of those sample types. General conclusions and limits of the study: How much clinical and demographic metadata was included differed by source and by participant, and the metadata was provided uncurated.

The CDR3 sequence holds 17 residues, the cysteine and phenylalanine included. Left in the record is the CDR3 DNA by itself, 51 bases read in frame from the first base. CDR1 and CDR2 are drawn from the germline V gene: MGHRA, YSYEKL. V has 0 bases trimmed and J has 4 bases trimmed; junction bases matching no gene number 8. The clonotype originates from an elderly woman with active or convalescent COVID-19. The sequencing sample was made of peripheral blood. The receptor chain draws on TRBV4-1 and TRBJ1-5; TRBD1 aligns with 8 central bases. The CDR3 is CASSQEPTGGANQPQHF. The nucleotide sequence is given as TGCGCCAGCAGCCAAGAGCCAACAGGGGGGGCAAATCAGCCCCAGCATTTT.